The 22 T cell receptor beta chains below were found in one sample sequenced in a study of cytomegalovirus exposure and HLA in healthy donors. Amplification used 60 Vbeta primers and 13 Jbeta primers. Here immunoSEQ multiplex PCR was the method, and the copy in TCRdb shows in-frame clones only, minus some. Found here are 120,000 or so clones, under 20% of them singletons; the top ten hold approximately 2.9%. Material: PBMCs. Source of these receptors: a female donor in good health and CMV-seropositive.

The chain joins TRBV13 to TRBJ1-5, with 8 bases aligning to TRBD1. The ends lost 5 bases at V and 2 bases at J; junction bases unmatched: 5. The CDR3 loop spans 15 amino acids. The V gene's germline CDR1 is PRHDT and CDR2 FYEKMQ (reference sequence). For the CDR3, the DNA is TGTGCCAGCAGCCGAGCGACAGGGGGCAATCAGCCCCAGCATTTT. Translating gives CASSRATGGNQPQHF.

The chain recombines TRBV4-2 with TRBJ2-2; possibly TRBD1 for D (6 bases). V lost 1 base and J lost 1, with 7 bases in between. CDR1 and CDR2 from the germline V gene are LGHNA and YNFKEQ. The CDR3 spans 15 residues. CDR3 residues: CASSQGDMNTGELFF. For the CDR3, the DNA is TGTGCCAGCAGCCAAGGGGACATGAACACCGGGGAGCTGTTTTTT.

This CDR3 reads CASSQDSREYEQYF. The CDR3 DNA reads as TGCGCCAGCAGCCAAGATTCGAGGGAGTACGAGCAGTACTTC. The chain uses TRBV4-3 and TRBJ2-7; possible D gene TRBD2, 5 bases. Between the trimmed V and J ends, which lost 0 bases and 4 bases, there was a span of 10 bases. The CDR3 is 14 residues long. CDR1 is LGHNA and CDR2 is YSLEER in the germline V gene.

This clone was found a few times. The chain uses TRBV5-4 and TRBJ1-2; 8 bases map to TRBD1. The CDR3 is made up of 14 amino acids. Germline V gives CDR1 SGHNT, CDR2 YYREEE (reference sequence). V trimming: 4 bases; J trimming: 3 bases; junction bases outside the gene matches: 5. As DNA, the CDR3 is TGTGCCAGCAGCCTCAGGGGGCGAGACTATGGCTACACCTTC. Translation: CASSLRGRDYGYTF.

The rearrangement joins TRBV6-5 to TRBJ1-5; TRBD1 might be the D (5 bases). In germline, CDR1 is MNHEY, CDR2 SVGAGI. The ends were cut back, 6 bases at V and 6 bases at J, with 18 bases in the middle. The CDR3 is 15 amino acids. The CDR3: CASRAKSGLGQPQHF. The DNA for the CDR3 is TGTGCCAGCAGGGCTAAGTCAGGGCTAGGTCAGCCCCAGCATTTT.

This rearrangement joins TRBV7-8 to TRBJ1-3, with TRBD1 matching over 8 bases. The CDR3 is 17 residues long. With 1 base clipped from V and 0 bases from J, the junction kept 5 bases outside the gene matches. From germline, CDR1 is SGHVS and CDR2 FQNEAQ. CDR3 nucleotide sequence: TGTGCCAGCAGCTTAGGACAGGGGACAAGCTCTGGAAACACCATATATTTT. This translates into CASSLGQGTSSGNTIYF.

This sequence joins TRBV19 and TRBJ1-5; D unresolved. Trimming cost V 5 bases and J 9 bases, with 14 bases left between them. This CDR3 contains 13 residues. CDR1 and CDR2 (germline): LNHDA, SQIVND (reference sequence). CDR3 in DNA: TGTGCCAGTAGTCCAGTCATTCGTTTGCCCCAGCATTTT. Translating gives CASSPVIRLPQHF.

This clone was seen a handful of times. The chain uses TRBV2 and TRBJ2-7; the D gene is possibly TRBD2 (5 bases). The length of the CDR3 is 12 residues. The V and J ends lost 7 bases and 6 bases respectively, with 13 bases between them. From germline, CDR1 is SNHLY and CDR2 FYNNEI. The CDR3 sequence: CASIVTTGEQYF. The CDR3 region has the DNA TGTGCCAGCATTGTGACTACCGGCGAGCAGTACTTC.

This clone was seen a handful of times. This chain links TRBV30 with TRBJ1-1, with D possibly being TRBD1 (6 bases). Trimming removed 4 bases from V and 6 bases from J, with 15 bases in between. Germline CDR1 is GTSNPN and CDR2 is SVGIG (reference sequence). This CDR3 has 13 residues. CDR3 sequence: CAWKPYRAAEAFF. CDR3 bases: TGTGCCTGGAAACCCTACAGGGCGGCTGAAGCTTTCTTT.

The table lists this clone with a few counts. This rearrangement joins TRBV5-4 to TRBJ2-7; D might be TRBD2 (7 bases). The CDR3 totals 15 residues. Trimming removed 2 bases at V and 2 bases at J, with 14 bases between. Germline loops: CDR1 SGHNT, CDR2 YYREEE (reference sequence). Here the CDR3 DNA reads TGTGCCAGCAGCTTTCGCGGGGGCCGAACCTACGAGCAGTACTTC. Residues: CASSFRGGRTYEQYF.

CDR3 coding DNA: TGCAGCGTTGTTAGACAGGGGGATCACACTGAAGCTTTCTTT. Translating gives CSVVRQGDHTEAFF. This rearrangement joins TRBV29-1 to TRBJ1-1; 9 nucleotides align to TRBD1. The germline V gene has CDR1 SQVTM and CDR2 ANQGSEA. CDR3 length: 14 residues. J lost 3 bases, V lost 4 bases, and 6 bases had no gene match. Together with reference TRBV29-1 and TRBJ1-1, the CDR3 gives the full variable domain: SAVISQKPSRDICQRGTSLTIQCQVDSQVTMMFWYRQQPGQSLTLIATANQGSEATYESGFVIDKFPISRPNLTFSTLTVSNMSPEDSSIYLCSVVRQGDHTEAFFGQGTRLTVV.

This clone has a handful of counts. The chain has TRBV9 and TRBJ2-7; 10 positions match TRBD1. Germline lookup yields CDR1 SGDLS and CDR2 YYNGEE. Trimming at V came to 5 bases and at J to 6 bases, leaving 8 bases not matched to a gene. The CDR3 extends over 14 amino acids. CDR3 in DNA: TGTGCCAGCAGTAGCACCGGGACAGGGGTCGAGCAGTACTTC. Encoded protein: CASSSTGTGVEQYF.

This clone has a handful of counts. The chain joins TRBV15 to TRBJ2-7; TRBD2 aligns across 7 bases. The V gene's germline CDR1 is LNHNV and CDR2 YYDKDF (reference sequence). The V and J ends lost 2 bases and 0 bases, in that order; junction bases with no gene match: 1. The CDR3 extends over 14 amino acids. CDR3 sequence (DNA): TGTGCCACCAGCAGATGGGAGGGCTCCTACGAGCAGTACTTC. Translating it yields CATSRWEGSYEQYF.

Written as DNA, the CDR3 is TGTGCCAGCAGATATACAGGGAGCATCTATGGCTACACCTTC. Translating it yields CASRYTGSIYGYTF. The chain has TRBV5-4 and TRBJ1-2, with D perhaps matching TRBD1 (6 bases). The CDR3 is 14 amino acids. Germline lookup yields CDR1 SGHNT and CDR2 YYREEE (reference sequence). The V gene lost 5 bases and the J gene lost 4 bases, with 15 bases spanning the gap.

The sample holds a few counts of this clone. This chain connects TRBV2 to TRBJ2-2, with D possibly TRBD2 on 5 matching bases. Trimming left V 4 bases short and J 1 base short, with 7 bases between. The length of the CDR3 is 14 residues. CDR1 is SNHLY, CDR2 FYNNEI, per germline. This CDR3 is CASSAGWNTGELFF. The CDR3 DNA reads TGTGCCAGCAGTGCGGGATGGAACACCGGGGAGCTGTTTTTT. The variable domain in full, completed from reference TRBV2 and TRBJ2-2, reads EPEVTQTPSHQVTQMGQEVILRCVPISNHLYFYWYRQILGQKVEFLVSFYNNEISEKSEIFDDQFSVERPDGSNFTLKIRSTKLEDSAMYFCASSAGWNTGELFFGEGSRLTVL.

V usage is TRBV28 and J usage is TRBJ1-5; TRBD1 matches at 8 bases. J gave up 2 bases and V 4 bases, and 4 bases lay outside the gene matches. The CDR3 loop spans 15 amino acids. From germline, CDR1 is MDHEN and CDR2 SYDVKM. CDR3 sequence reads: CASSSPTGGNQPQHF. The CDR3 nucleotides are TGTGCCAGCAGTTCACCGACAGGGGGCAATCAGCCCCAGCATTTT.

The chain has TRBV10-3 and TRBJ2-2; weak D call: TRBD1 (6 bases). Trimming cost V 6 bases and J 4 bases, with 15 bases left between them. Germline V gene lookup returns CDR1 ENHRY and CDR2 SYGVKD. The CDR3 runs 15 residues. CDR3 sequence (DNA): TGTGCCATCAGCGCACGGACAGCCGTCACCGGGGAGCTGTTTTTT. Protein: CAISARTAVTGELFF.

The CDR3 reads CASSFNRGTDTQYF. The CDR3 DNA reads as TGTGCCAGCAGCTTTAACAGAGGCACAGATACGCAGTATTTT. The rearrangement joins TRBV5-4 to TRBJ2-3; D uncertain. V was cut by 2 bases and J by 1 base, with 8 bases left in between. The CDR3 runs to 14 residues. Germline V lookup: CDR1 SGHNT, CDR2 YYREEE (reference sequence).

This clone was observed a handful of times. This sequence joins TRBV7-2 and TRBJ1-1, with D possibly TRBD1 on 5 matching bases. V dropped 1 base and J dropped 1 base, with 13 bases sitting between them. The CDR3 has 16 amino acids. Germline V gene data show CDR1 as SGHTA and CDR2 as FQGNSA. This chain's CDR3 is CASSLVAGQPNTEAFF. CDR3 DNA: TGTGCCAGCAGCTTAGTCGCAGGACAACCGAACACTGAAGCTTTCTTT.

This clone came up a few times. The CDR3 nucleotides are TGTGCCAGCAGCCCCCCGGACAGGCCATACGAGCAGTACTTC. Protein sequence: CASSPPDRPYEQYF. J is TRBJ2-7 and V is TRBV9, with 7 positions matching TRBD1. There are 14 residues in the CDR3. J lost 4 bases, V lost 4 bases, and 8 bases had no gene match. Germline-derived CDR1 and CDR2 are SGDLS and YYNGEE.

This chain uses TRBV4-1 with TRBJ2-7, with TRBD2 matching over 8 bases. J lost 5 bases, V lost 1 base, and 4 bases had no gene match. The germline gives CDR1 MGHRA, CDR2 YSYEKL. The CDR3 consists of 14 residues. DNA for the CDR3: TGCGCCAGCAGCCAAGGTAGCGGGGTCGACGAGCAGTACTTC. Its protein is CASSQGSGVDEQYF.

This clone was recorded a few times. V gene TRBV28 combines with J gene TRBJ1-2, with D perhaps TRBD1 (6 bases). In germline, CDR1 is MDHEN, CDR2 SYDVKM. V was pared by 6 bases and J by 2 bases, with 13 bases between. The CDR3 is made up of 14 amino acids. The CDR3: CASRDSRVNYGYTF. The CDR3 DNA reads TGTGCCAGCAGGGACAGTCGGGTAAACTATGGCTACACCTTC.